The T cell receptor (beta chain) under discussion was sequenced for a study of memory CD4+ T cells and cytomegalovirus serostatus. Whole-study context: This sample comes from healthy Belgian adults, eight to ten CMV seropositive, about 23 seronegative.

With regard to this clone: Antigen unknown.

This CDR3 region has 12 residues. Germline V CDR1 and CDR2: MDHEN, SYDVKM. Trimming took off 1 base at V and 4 bases at J, with 3 bases between the two ends. Repertoires were generated with immunoSEQ multiplex PCR, while TCRdb's copy carries only in-frame clones and drops some. Of around 84,000 clones in the sample, 65% to 85% were seen once. The sort gate was single viable CD3+CD4+CD8-CD45RO+ cells for memory CD4+ T cells. Study-level findings and limits: Of 150 to 200 reported CMV TCRbeta sequences, under 70 were found in memory CD4+ repertoires.

The sample taken for sequencing was memory CD4+ T cells from blood. The receptor was derived from an adult in good health and CMV-seronegative. The chain uses TRBV28 and TRBJ2-3; the D is unclear. The CDR3 spells CASSLLSDTQYF. CDR3 DNA sequence: TGTGCCAGCAGTTTATTGTCAGATACGCAGTATTTT.